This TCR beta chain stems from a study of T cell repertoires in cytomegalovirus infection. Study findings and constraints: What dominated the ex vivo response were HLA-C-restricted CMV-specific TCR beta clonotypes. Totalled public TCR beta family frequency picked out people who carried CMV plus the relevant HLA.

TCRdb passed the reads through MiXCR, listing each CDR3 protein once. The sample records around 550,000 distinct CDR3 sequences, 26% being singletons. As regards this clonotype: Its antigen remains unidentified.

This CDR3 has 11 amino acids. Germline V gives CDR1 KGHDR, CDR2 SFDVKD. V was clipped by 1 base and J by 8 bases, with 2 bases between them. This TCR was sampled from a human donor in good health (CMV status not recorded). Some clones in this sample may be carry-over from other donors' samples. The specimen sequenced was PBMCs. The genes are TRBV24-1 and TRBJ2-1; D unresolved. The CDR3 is CATSDLYEQFF. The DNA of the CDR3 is TGTGCCACCAGTGATTTATATGAGCAGTTCTTC.